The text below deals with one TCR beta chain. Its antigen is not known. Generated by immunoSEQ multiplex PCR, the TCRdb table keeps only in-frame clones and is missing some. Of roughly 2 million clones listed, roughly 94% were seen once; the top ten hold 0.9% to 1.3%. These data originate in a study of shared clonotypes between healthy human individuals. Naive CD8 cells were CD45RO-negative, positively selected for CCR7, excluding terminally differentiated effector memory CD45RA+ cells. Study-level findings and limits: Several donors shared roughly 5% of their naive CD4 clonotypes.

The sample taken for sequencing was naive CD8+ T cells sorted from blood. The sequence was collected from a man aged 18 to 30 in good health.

CDR3 coding DNA: TGTGCCAGTAGTATAGGAGGAGGGACAGGGTGGGAGACCCAGTACTTC. It is translated as CASSIGGGTGWETQYF. V is TRBV19 and J is TRBJ2-5; the match to TRBD1 covers 9 bases. This CDR3 comprises 16 residues. CDR1 is LNHDA and CDR2 is SQIVND in the germline V gene (reference sequence). V gave up 1 base and J gave up 5 bases; unmatched junction bases: 8.